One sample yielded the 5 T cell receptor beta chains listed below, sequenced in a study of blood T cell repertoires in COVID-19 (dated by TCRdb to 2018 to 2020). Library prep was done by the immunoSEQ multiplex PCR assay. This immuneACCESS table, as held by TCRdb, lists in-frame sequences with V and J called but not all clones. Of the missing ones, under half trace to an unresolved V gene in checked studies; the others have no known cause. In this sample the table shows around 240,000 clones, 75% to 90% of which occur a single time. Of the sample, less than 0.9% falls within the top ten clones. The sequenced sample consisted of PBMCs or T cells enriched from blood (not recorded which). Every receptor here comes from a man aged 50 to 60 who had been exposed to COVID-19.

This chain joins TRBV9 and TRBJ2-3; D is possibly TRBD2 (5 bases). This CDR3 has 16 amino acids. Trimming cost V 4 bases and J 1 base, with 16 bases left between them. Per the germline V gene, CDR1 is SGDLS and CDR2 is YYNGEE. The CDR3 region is CASSPRGGPRTDTQYF. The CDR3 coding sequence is TGTGCCAGCAGCCCTCGGGGTGGCCCGCGCACAGATACGCAGTATTTT.

CDR3: CASSTSQGSANYGYTF. The CDR3 DNA reads as TGTGCCAGCAGTACTTCACAGGGGAGCGCTAACTATGGCTACACCTTC. The chain uses TRBV14 and TRBJ1-2, with 7 bases aligning to TRBD1. CDR3 length equals 16 residues. CDR1 and CDR2 from the germline V gene are SGHDN and FVKESK. The junction had 10 bases not matched to a gene; V was cut back by 6 bases and J by 0 bases.

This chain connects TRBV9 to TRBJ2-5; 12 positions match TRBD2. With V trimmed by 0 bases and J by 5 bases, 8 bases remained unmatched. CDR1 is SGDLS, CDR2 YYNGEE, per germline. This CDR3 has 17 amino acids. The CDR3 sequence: CASSVGGLAGLQETQYF. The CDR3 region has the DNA TGTGCCAGCAGCGTAGGGGGACTAGCGGGCCTGCAGGAGACCCAGTACTTC. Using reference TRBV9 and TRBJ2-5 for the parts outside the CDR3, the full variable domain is DSGVTQTPKHLITATGQRVTLRCSPRSGDLSVYWYQQSLDQGLQFLIQYYNGEERAKGNILERFSAQQFPDLHSELNLSSLELGDSALYFCASSVGGLAGLQETQYFGPGTRLLVL.

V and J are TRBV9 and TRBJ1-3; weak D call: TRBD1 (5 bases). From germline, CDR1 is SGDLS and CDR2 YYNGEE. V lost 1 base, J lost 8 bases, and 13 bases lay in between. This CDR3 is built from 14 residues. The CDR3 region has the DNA TGTGCCAGCAGCGTATCGCCAGGGTTGGACACCATATATTTT. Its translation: CASSVSPGLDTIYF.

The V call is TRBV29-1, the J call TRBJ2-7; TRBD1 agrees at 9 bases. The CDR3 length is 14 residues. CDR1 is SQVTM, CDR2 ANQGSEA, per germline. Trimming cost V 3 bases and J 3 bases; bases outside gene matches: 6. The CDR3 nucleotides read TGCAGCGTTGATGGGACAGGGAGCCTCTACGAGCAGTACTTC. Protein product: CSVDGTGSLYEQYF.